This entry lists 14 T cell receptor beta chains sequenced from one sample in a study of shared clonotypes between healthy human individuals. Sequenced by immunoSEQ multiplex PCR; TCRdb stores in-frame clones only, minus some. This sample has 650,000 to 700,000 clones, with around 91% found just once. Sequenced sample: memory CD8+ T cells from PBMCs. Subset: CD45RO+ cells pooled with CCR7-negative TemRA cells. The receptors stem from a man aged 18 to 30 in good health. Some clones in this sample may be carry-over from other donors' samples.

The chain joins TRBV5-5 to TRBJ1-2, with TRBD1 matching 9 bases. Germline V CDR1 and CDR2: SGHKS, YYEKEE (reference sequence). Trimming removed 3 bases from V and 4 bases from J; junction bases left unmatched: 7. The CDR3 runs 15 residues. The CDR3 DNA is TGTGCCAGCAGCTCAGAGGGACAGGGAGCCTATGGCTACACCTTC. Translation gives CASSSEGQGAYGYTF. Together with reference TRBV5-5 and TRBJ1-2, the CDR3 gives the full variable domain: DAGVTQSPTHLIKTRGQQVTLRCSPISGHKSVSWYQQVLGQGPQFIFQYYEKEERGRGNFPDRFSARQFPNYSSELNVNALLLGDSALYLCASSSEGQGAYGYTFGSGTRLTVV.

This clone has a single count. The rearrangement uses TRBV2 and TRBJ2-3; 7 positions agree with TRBD2. Germline CDR1 SNHLY, CDR2 FYNNEI. The V and J ends lost 1 base and 3 bases, in that order; junction bases with no gene match: 16. This CDR3 spans 19 amino acids. The CDR3 sequence: CASSEGSLAEAFGTDTQYF. CDR3 nucleotides: TGTGCCAGCAGTGAAGGATCGCTAGCGGAGGCCTTTGGGACAGATACGCAGTATTTT.

The chain couples TRBV19 to TRBJ2-1; a weak D match, TRBD1 (6 bases). CDR1 and CDR2 from the germline V gene are LNHDA and SQIVND (reference sequence). This CDR3 is 15 amino acids long. The V end was cut by 3 bases, the J end by 3 bases, with 12 bases between. The CDR3 sequence: CASSIQGLFYNEQFF. Here the CDR3 DNA reads TGTGCCAGTAGTATTCAGGGGCTATTCTACAATGAGCAGTTCTTC.

The chain joins TRBV5-1 to TRBJ1-2; D unclear. Trimming left V 0 bases short and J 4 bases short, with 10 bases between. This CDR3 spans 14 amino acids. Germline lookup yields CDR1 SGHRS and CDR2 YFSETQ. The CDR3 nucleotides read TGCGCCAGCAGCTTGGTGGGAATCGGCTATGGCTACACCTTC. This translates into CASSLVGIGYGYTF.

The gene calls are TRBV19 and TRBJ2-2; TRBD2 aligns across 14 bases. CDR1 and CDR2 (germline): LNHDA, SQIVND (reference sequence). This CDR3 contains 17 residues. Germline trimming cut 8 bases from V and 8 bases from J; bases unmatched to any gene: 13. CDR3 in DNA: TGTGCCAGTTCTCCCTCCGGGACTAGCGGGAGAAGGGGGGAGCTGTTTTTT. It yields the protein CASSPSGTSGRRGELFF.

CDR3 sequence: CASLWTSGTNEQFF. Written as DNA, the CDR3 is TGTGCCAGTTTGTGGACTAGCGGGACCAATGAGCAGTTCTTC. The V and J genes are TRBV7-9 and TRBJ2-1; TRBD2 matches at 12 bases. Unmatched junction bases numbered 6, after V lost 9 bases and J lost 6 bases. Germline V gives CDR1 SEHNR, CDR2 FQNEAQ (reference sequence). The CDR3 has 14 amino acids.

V is TRBV15 and J is TRBJ1-5; D perhaps matches TRBD1 (6 bases). The V gene lost 0 bases and the J gene lost 4 bases, with 13 bases spanning the gap. Germline lookup yields CDR1 LNHNV and CDR2 YYDKDF (reference sequence). This CDR3 spans 16 amino acids. The CDR3 DNA follows: TGTGCCACCAGCAGAGATATTAGGGGGATGAATCAGCCCCAGCATTTT. Translating it yields CATSRDIRGMNQPQHF.

CDR3 amino acids: CASQHPGPNYGYTF. In DNA, the CDR3 is TGTGCCAGTCAACACCCGGGTCCTAACTATGGCTACACCTTC. This chain joins TRBV25-1 and TRBJ1-2; no clear D gene. In germline, CDR1 is MGHDK, CDR2 SYGVNS. V lost 9 bases to trimming and J lost 0 bases, with 14 bases between them. The CDR3 spans 14 residues.

This clone was seen a single time. The rearrangement links TRBV4-1 to TRBJ1-4; D call uncertain. This CDR3 has 14 residues. Trimming pared 3 bases from V and 5 bases from J, leaving 10 bases between. Germline-derived CDR1 and CDR2 are MGHRA and YSYEKL. As DNA, the CDR3 is TGCGCCAGCAGCCAGTTGGGAGTCAATGAAAAACTGTTTTTT. Amino acid sequence: CASSQLGVNEKLFF.

The chain joins TRBV9 to TRBJ2-3; D possibly matches TRBD1 or TRBD2 (6 bases each). This CDR3 comprises 14 residues. Germline values: CDR1 SGDLS, CDR2 YYNGEE. Trimming shortened V by 6 bases and J by 6 bases, and 17 bases separated the two germline ends. The CDR3 is CASKKGGVQDTQYF. The CDR3 coding sequence is TGTGCCAGCAAGAAGGGGGGAGTTCAGGATACGCAGTATTTT.

The V and J genes are TRBV28 and TRBJ2-2; D remains unclear. V lost 5 bases and J 3 bases, leaving 10 bases between the germline ends. Germline CDR1 is MDHEN and CDR2 is SYDVKM. This CDR3 comprises 14 residues. The CDR3 DNA reads as TGTGCCAGCAGTCCAAGGGATTACACCGGGGAGCTGTTTTTT. Translation: CASSPRDYTGELFF.

This chain links TRBV6-5 with TRBJ1-2; the D is unclear. Germline CDR1 MNHEY, CDR2 SVGAGI. The V end lost 7 bases, the J end lost 4 bases, and 7 bases lay between the germline ends. This CDR3 is built from 11 residues. In DNA, the CDR3 is TGTGCCAGCATGGGGTCCTATGGCTACACCTTC. Translating it yields CASMGSYGYTF.

This sequence joins TRBV11-2 and TRBJ2-7; possibly TRBD1 or TRBD2 for D (5 bases each). Per germline, CDR1 SGHAT and CDR2 FQNNGV. The CDR3 spans 14 residues. V dropped 1 base and J dropped 7 bases, with 14 bases sitting between them. The chain's CDR3 is CASSLVRAWGEQYF. The CDR3 DNA follows: TGTGCCAGCAGCTTAGTCCGGGCATGGGGGGAGCAGTACTTC.

In its sample, this clone was seen a few times. The chain uses TRBV10-3 and TRBJ2-1; D is undetermined. The germline V gene encodes CDR1 ENHRY and CDR2 SYGVKD. Trimming left V 2 bases short and J 2 bases short, with 13 bases between. This CDR3 comprises 16 residues. In nucleotides, the CDR3 is TGTGCCATCAGTGAGACGGTCGAGAGCCCCTACAATGAGCAGTTCTTC. It encodes CAISETVESPYNEQFF.